The 27 T cell receptor beta chains listed next were all sequenced from one sample in a study of blood T cell repertoires in COVID-19. Only in-frame clones appear in the TCRdb table, and some are missing; sequencing was by immunoSEQ multiplex PCR. The sample has about 390,000 clones, about 89% seen once. Sequenced: peripheral blood. Receptor source: a woman aged 55-69 years with COVID-19, enrolled during active disease.

This chain links TRBV27 with TRBJ1-4; TRBD1 aligns across 9 bases. V lost 6 bases to trimming and J lost 7 bases; unmatched junction nucleotides: 18. In germline, CDR1 is MNHEY, CDR2 SMNVEV (reference sequence). The CDR3 has 18 residues. CDR3 sequence (DNA): TGTGCCAGCAGAACCTCGACCGGATACAGGGGGCAGGGTGAAAAACTGTTTTTT. Encoded protein: CASRTSTGYRGQGEKLFF.

The chain has TRBV6-5 and TRBJ1-1, with 7 positions matching TRBD1. J was trimmed by 0 bases and V by 6 bases; bases with no gene match: 7. The CDR3 length is 15 residues. Germline-derived CDR1 and CDR2 are MNHEY and SVGAGI. The CDR3 nucleotides are TGTGCCAGCAGCCGAAACAGGGGCATGAACACTGAAGCTTTCTTT. Its protein is CASSRNRGMNTEAFF.

This clone has more than one count but fewer than ten. This rearrangement joins TRBV19 to TRBJ1-3; 9 bases align to TRBD1. The CDR3 is 17 amino acids. V lost 6 bases and J lost 1; bases outside the gene matches: 10. The germline CDR1 and CDR2 sequences are LNHDA and SQIVND (reference sequence). The CDR3 is CASSAQDRGLSGNTIYF. CDR3 nucleotides: TGTGCCAGTAGCGCCCAGGACAGGGGTTTGTCTGGAAACACCATATATTTT.

The chain has TRBV7-6 and TRBJ1-1, with D possibly TRBD1 on 5 matching bases. Germline V gene data show CDR1 as SGHVS and CDR2 as FNYEAQ. The length of the CDR3 is 15 residues. V dropped 5 bases and J dropped 1 base, with 14 bases sitting between them. The CDR3 DNA reads as TGTGCCAGCAGCCCCTCGCGGGGGACGAACACTGAAGCTTTCTTT. Its translation is CASSPSRGTNTEAFF.

The chain uses TRBV5-1 and TRBJ1-2, with D perhaps TRBD1 (5 bases). This CDR3 comprises 14 residues. V was cut by 0 bases and J by 6 bases, with 12 bases left in between. Germline CDR1 reads SGHRS; CDR2 reads YFSETQ. As DNA, the CDR3 is TGCGCCAGCAGCTTGGCCTTACAGGACCATGGCTACACCTTC. As protein: CASSLALQDHGYTF.

The rearrangement uses TRBV18 and TRBJ2-7; D unclear. The CDR3 totals 13 residues. Germline CDR1 is KGHSH and CDR2 is LQKENI. With 3 bases removed from V and 1 base from J, the gap between germline ends came to 7 bases. The CDR3, as DNA: TGTGCCAGCTCACCTAGTCGTTCCTACGAGCAGTACTTC. Amino acid sequence: CASSPSRSYEQYF.

This sequence joins TRBV5-1 and TRBJ1-4, with D possibly TRBD1 on 6 matching bases. Germline CDR1 is SGHRS and CDR2 is YFSETQ. The CDR3 spans 15 residues. V was clipped by 0 bases and J by 1 base, with 7 bases between them. CDR3 coding DNA: TGCGCCAGCAGCTTGGTACAGGGAACTAATGAAAAACTGTTTTTT. Translated: CASSLVQGTNEKLFF.

This chain connects TRBV7-2 to TRBJ1-1; D is ambiguous. Germline V lookup: CDR1 SGHTA, CDR2 FQGNSA. There are 15 residues in the CDR3. Trimming removed 0 bases at V and 6 bases at J, with 14 bases between. The CDR3 DNA is TGTGCCAGCAGCTTAGCTTTCGGGGTAGGAGCTGAAGCTTTCTTT. This translates into CASSLAFGVGAEAFF.

The rearrangement links TRBV5-1 to TRBJ1-6, with 8 bases lining up with TRBD1. Germline V gene lookup returns CDR1 SGHRS and CDR2 YFSETQ. This CDR3 comprises 14 residues. With 4 bases clipped from V and 10 bases from J, the junction kept 7 bases outside the gene matches. This CDR3 reads CASSATGDSSPLHF. Written as DNA, the CDR3 is TGCGCCAGCAGCGCGACAGGGGACTCCTCACCCCTCCACTTT.

This clone was seen only a few times. CDR3 region: CASSPRGDYNSPLHF. The DNA for the CDR3 is TGCGCCAGCAGCCCCCGGGGGGATTATAATTCACCCCTCCACTTT. The chain couples TRBV5-1 to TRBJ1-6; D possibly corresponds to TRBD1 (5 bases). Germline assignment: CDR1 SGHRS and CDR2 YFSETQ. The germline V and J ends were trimmed by 4 bases and 4 bases, with 12 bases remaining between them. The CDR3 spans 15 residues.

The genes are TRBV4-1 and TRBJ1-2; unclear D gene. The germline CDR1 and CDR2 sequences are MGHRA and YSYEKL. CDR3 length: 14 residues. The V end was cut by 0 bases, the J end by 3 bases, with 8 bases between. CDR3 in amino acids: CASSQDPRHYGYTF. CDR3 nucleotides: TGCGCCAGCAGCCAAGATCCTAGGCACTATGGCTACACCTTC.

About this clone itself: This CDR3 is also generated by other DNA sequences in the sample. This chain uses TRBV5-1 with TRBJ2-5; 7 positions match TRBD1. Trimming removed 4 bases from V and 1 base from J; junction bases left unmatched: 1. The CDR3 is 13 amino acids. Germline V lookup: CDR1 SGHRS, CDR2 YFSETQ. CDR3 sequence reads: CASSRDSQETQYF. The CDR3 DNA reads TGCGCCAGCAGCAGGGACAGCCAAGAGACCCAGTACTTC.

J is TRBJ2-7 and V is TRBV2, with a weak D call TRBD1 (6 bases). This CDR3 is 14 amino acids long. Trimming removed 6 bases from V and 3 bases from J, with 15 bases in between. Germline V gene sequence: CDR1 SNHLY, CDR2 FYNNEI. Here the CDR3 reads CASSPDRSFYEQYF. CDR3 in DNA: TGTGCCAGCAGCCCCGACAGGTCATTCTACGAGCAGTACTTC.

This chain uses TRBV6-5 with TRBJ1-5; 8 bases line up with TRBD1. This CDR3 is built from 14 residues. Trimming removed 10 bases from V and 3 bases from J; junction bases left unmatched: 8. Germline assignment: CDR1 MNHEY and CDR2 SVGAGI. This CDR3 reads CAIDSTGVNQPQHF. CDR3 coding DNA: TGTGCCATCGATTCGACAGGGGTCAATCAGCCCCAGCATTTT.

The CDR3 coding sequence is TGTGCCAGCAGGGGTCAGGGACAGTCTAACTATGGCTACACCTTC. Protein product: CASRGQGQSNYGYTF. The chain carries TRBV5-5 and TRBJ1-2; 7 bases fit TRBD1. The CDR3 is 15 residues long. With V trimmed by 5 bases and J by 0 bases, 7 bases remained unmatched. Germline-derived CDR1 and CDR2 are SGHKS and YYEKEE (reference sequence).

This clone has a single count. The chain recombines TRBV6-5 with TRBJ2-7; 8 nucleotides match TRBD1. There are 13 residues in the CDR3. The ends lost 6 bases at V and 3 bases at J; junction bases unmatched: 4. Germline assignment: CDR1 MNHEY and CDR2 SVGAGI. For the CDR3, the DNA is TGTGCCAGCAGATCAGGGGGCGACTACGAGCAGTACTTC. It is translated as CASRSGGDYEQYF.

The gene calls are TRBV19 and TRBJ1-5, with 9 bases that match TRBD1. Germline loops: CDR1 LNHDA, CDR2 SQIVND (reference sequence). With V trimmed by 6 bases and J by 4 bases, 4 bases remained unmatched. The CDR3 is 14 residues long. DNA for the CDR3: TGTGCCAGTAGCTGGACAGGGGTAAATCAGCCCCAGCATTTT. It yields the protein CASSWTGVNQPQHF.

The chain joins TRBV27 to TRBJ1-4; no reliable D call. This CDR3 is 13 amino acids long. Trimming stripped 5 bases from V and 8 bases from J, with 12 bases between. The germline V gene has CDR1 MNHEY and CDR2 SMNVEV (reference sequence). Written as DNA, the CDR3 is TGTGCCAGCAGTCGGGTTATGGAGGAAAAACTGTTTTTT. This gives the protein CASSRVMEEKLFF.

J is TRBJ2-7 and V is TRBV5-1, with TRBD2 identical over 7 bases. V lost 0 bases, J lost 2 bases, and 2 bases stayed unmatched. The CDR3 totals 14 residues. Germline lookup yields CDR1 SGHRS and CDR2 YFSETQ. CDR3 sequence reads: CASSLAGTTYEQYF. For the CDR3, the DNA is TGCGCCAGCAGCTTGGCCGGGACTACCTACGAGCAGTACTTC.

The chain's CDR3 is CASSQAGQGQSPLHF. CDR3 DNA: TGCGCCAGCAGCCAAGCGGGACAGGGCCAATCACCCCTCCACTTT. The chain recombines TRBV4-1 with TRBJ1-6, with 9 bases that match TRBD1. CDR1 is MGHRA, CDR2 YSYEKL, per germline. The length of the CDR3 is 15 residues. V gave up 1 base and J gave up 10 bases; unmatched junction bases: 5.

The chain links TRBV5-1 to TRBJ1-4, with D tentatively TRBD1 (5 bases). From germline, CDR1 is SGHRS and CDR2 YFSETQ. Trimming took off 3 bases at V and 5 bases at J, with 11 bases between the two ends. This CDR3 is built from 14 residues. CDR3 loop: CASSSDRLNEKLFF. CDR3 DNA: TGCGCCAGCAGCTCCGACAGATTAAATGAAAAACTGTTTTTT.

The CDR3 region is CASNETPDTQYF. The CDR3 bases are TGTGCCAGCAACGAAACTCCTGATACGCAGTATTTT. The chain has TRBV3-1 (or the pseudogene TRBV3-2) and TRBJ2-3; D unclear. Trimming removed 7 bases at V and 6 bases at J, with 11 bases between. The CDR3 covers 12 residues. The germline CDR1 and CDR2 sequences are LGHDT and YNNKEL (reference sequence).

The rearrangement uses TRBV5-6 and TRBJ1-2; TRBD1 matches at 9 bases. Germline-derived CDR1 and CDR2 are SGHDT and YYEEEE. The CDR3 length is 16 residues. J gave up 5 bases and V 5 bases, and 13 bases lay outside the gene matches. In DNA form, the CDR3 reads TGTGCCAGCAGAAACGTACCACAGGGGGCAGGATATGGCTACACCTTC. Protein sequence: CASRNVPQGAGYGYTF.

This sequence joins TRBV4-2 and TRBJ1-2, with unresolved D. V gave up 1 base and J gave up 4 bases, with 16 bases separating them. The CDR3 extends over 16 amino acids. Germline values: CDR1 LGHNA, CDR2 YNFKEQ. CDR3 nucleotides: TGTGCCAGCAGCCAAGGTTCCTGGCCCCCAATCTATGGCTACACCTTC. It translates to CASSQGSWPPIYGYTF.

This clone has just one count. J is TRBJ2-1 and V is TRBV5-1; TRBD2 aligns across 12 bases. The CDR3 is 17 amino acids. Germline V CDR1 and CDR2: SGHRS, YFSETQ. The ends lost 3 bases at V and 0 bases at J; junction bases unmatched: 4. The CDR3 coding sequence is TGCGCCAGCAGCTCCGGGACTAGCGGGTCCTCCTACAATGAGCAGTTCTTC. It yields the protein CASSSGTSGSSYNEQFF.

V and J are TRBV7-3 and TRBJ2-2; 7 bases agree with TRBD2. The length of the CDR3 is 13 residues. V shed 4 bases and J 10 bases; nucleotides not matched to a gene: 6. CDR1 and CDR2 (germline): SGHTA, FQGTGA. The CDR3 here is CASSSARGEELFF. The CDR3 DNA is TGTGCCAGCAGCTCCGCCCGGGGGGAGGAGCTGTTTTTT.

The CDR3 sequence: CASSPRGLRETQYF. DNA of the CDR3: TGTGCCAGCAGTCCGCGGGGACTAAGAGAGACCCAGTACTTC. V gene TRBV6-5 combines with J gene TRBJ2-5; 7 positions match TRBD2. There are 14 residues in the CDR3. V shed 5 bases and J 4 bases; nucleotides not matched to a gene: 7. Germline V gene lookup returns CDR1 MNHEY and CDR2 SVGAGI.